A selection of T cell receptor beta chains follows, all from one sample in a study of STAT5B mutations in CD4+ large granular lymphocyte leukemia. This table comes from immunoSEQ multiplex PCR, and its TCRdb copy is limited to in-frame clones, with some not included. The table has 40,000 to 50,000 clones, roughly 80% seen once. Sequenced material: CD4+ T cells from blood buffy coats. The source of these receptors is a human donor in good health. Each CDR3 is given with its conserved first and last residue. The D gene is left open where the match is weak. Not all rows give a size; the values are once, few, many and, for expanded clones, a class.

clone_size | j_call | d_call | cdr3_length | v_call | cdr3_nt | cdr3_aa
- | TRBJ1-1 | TRBD1 | 17 | TRBV14 | TGTGCCAGCAGCCATCGGCTAACAGGGGTTTCGAACACTGAAGCTTTCTTT | CASSHRLTGVSNTEAFF
- | TRBJ1-4 | - | 13 | TRBV30 | TGTGCCTGGAGTGGGGGAGAGTATGAAAAACTGTTTTTT | CAWSGGEYEKLFF
- | TRBJ1-6 | TRBD1 | 15 | TRBV2 | TGTGCCAACAGTGTAGGGACAGGGGGTGCCTCACCCCTCCACTTT | CANSVGTGGASPLHF
- | TRBJ1-2 | TRBD1 | 16 | TRBV28 | TGTGCCAGCAGGCCAACTCTCGGACAGGGGAGAGGTGGCTACACCTTC | CASRPTLGQGRGGYTF
few | TRBJ1-2 | TRBD1 | 13 | TRBV30 | TGTGCCTGGACGTTACAGGGGGCGGAAGGCTACACCTTC | CAWTLQGAEGYTF
few | TRBJ2-2 | - | 15 | TRBV10-1 | TGCGCCAGCAGTGTCGTCCCCGAGAGCACCGGGGAGCTGTTTTTT | CASSVVPESTGELFF
- | TRBJ1-5 | - | 14 | TRBV5-3 | TGTGCCAGAAGCTTGGAGACAGGTGAACGGCCCCAGCATTTT | CARSLETGERPQHF
- | TRBJ2-1 | TRBD1 | 17 | TRBV29-1 | TGCAGCGTTGAAGGACAGGGGCCCGTGCTTTTCTACAATGAGCAGTTCTTC | CSVEGQGPVLFYNEQFF
- | TRBJ1-2 | - | 13 | TRBV6-1 | TGTGCCAGCAGTGTATCAGGGGACAATGGCTACACCTTC | CASSVSGDNGYTF
few | TRBJ1-2 | TRBD1 | 15 | TRBV5-1 | TGCGCCAGCAGCTTTAGACCGGGACAGGGGGATGGCTACACCTTC | CASSFRPGQGDGYTF
- | TRBJ2-5 | TRBD2 | 19 | TRBV2 | TGTGCCAGCAGCGACGGTAGGAGGGGGACTAGCGGGAGCTGGGAGACCCAGTACTTC | CASSDGRRGTSGSWETQYF
- | TRBJ1-2 | TRBD1 | 16 | TRBV30 | TGTGCCTGGAGCCCCATAGACAGGGACCTTAATCACGGCTACACCTTC | CAWSPIDRDLNHGYTF
- | TRBJ2-1 | - | 17 | TRBV7-3 | TGTGCCAGCAGCCCGGGGACATATTGGAGCTCCTACAATGAGCAGTTCTTC | CASSPGTYWSSYNEQFF
few | TRBJ1-1 | - | 13 | TRBV30 | TGTGCCTGGAGCCCGGGGCCGAACACTGAAGCTTTCTTT | CAWSPGPNTEAFF
few | TRBJ2-3 | TRBD2 | 14 | TRBV6-4 | TGTGCCAGCAGTGGCGGGGGGGCCACAGATACGCAGTATTTT | CASSGGGATDTQYF
- | TRBJ1-1 | - | 11 | TRBV7-9 | TGTGCCAGCAGCGCTTCTTCCCACCCTTTCTTT | CASSASSHPFF
- | TRBJ2-7 | - | 11 | TRBV2 | TGTGCCAGCAGTGGGTCCTACGAGCAGTACTTC | CASSGSYEQYF
- | TRBJ2-7 | - | 11 | TRBV30 | TGTGCCTGGAGTCCCTCCTACGAGCAGTACTTC | CAWSPSYEQYF
- | TRBJ2-7 | TRBD1 | 15 | TRBV5-4 | TGTGCCAGCAGCCCCGGGACAGCCCACTCCTACGAGCAGTACTTC | CASSPGTAHSYEQYF
- | TRBJ2-7 | TRBD2 | 15 | TRBV9 | TGTGCCAGCAGCCCTAGACTAGCGGGGTCGTACGAGCAGTACTTC | CASSPRLAGSYEQYF
- | TRBJ2-7 | - | 13 | TRBV6-5 | TGTGCCAGCGGAGACGACAGGTCTCACGAGCAGTACTTC | CASGDDRSHEQYF
once | TRBJ1-2 | - | 15 | TRBV9 | TGTGCCAGCAGCGTAGAATGGGGGCCCTCTTCTGGCTACACCTTC | CASSVEWGPSSGYTF
once | TRBJ2-6 | - | 16 | TRBV2 | TGTGCCAGCAAGGTCATAAGGTCCTCTGGGGCCAACGTCCTGACTTTC | CASKVIRSSGANVLTF
- | TRBJ1-5 | - | 13 | TRBV6-1 | TGTGCCAGCAGGGAATATAGCAATCAGCCCCAGCATTTT | CASREYSNQPQHF
once | TRBJ2-7 | - | 14 | TRBV29-1 | TGCAGCGCCCCTGGGGTCCGTGAGCCCTACGAGCAGTACTTC | CSAPGVREPYEQYF
- | TRBJ2-3 | - | 11 | TRBV2 | TGTGCCAGCAGTGACTCGGGGTCGCAGTATTTT | CASSDSGSQYF
few | TRBJ1-5 | - | 14 | TRBV12-5 | TGTGCTAGTGGTTTGGGACAGGCAAATCAGCCCCAGCATTTT | CASGLGQANQPQHF
- | TRBJ2-5 | - | 13 | TRBV4-2 | TGTGCCAGCAGCCAAGTCGGAGAAGAGACCCAGTACTTC | CASSQVGEETQYF
- | TRBJ1-2 | TRBD1 | 15 | TRBV7-2 | TGTGCCAGCAGCTTTAGACAGGGCGCGAACTATGGCTACACCTTC | CASSFRQGANYGYTF
once | TRBJ2-4 | TRBD2 | 15 | TRBV5-1 | TGCGCCAGCAGCCCGACTAGCGGTCAAAAAAACATTCAGTACTTC | CASSPTSGQKNIQYF
- | TRBJ1-2 | - | 11 | TRBV9 | TGTGCCAGCGGACGAAGTGAAAGCTACACCTTC | CASGRSESYTF
- | TRBJ2-7 | - | 14 | TRBV4-1 | TGCGCCAGCAGCCCAGCTACAGGGCTTAAAGAGCAGTACTTC | CASSPATGLKEQYF
- | TRBJ2-2 | - | 14 | TRBV28 | TGTGCCAGCAGTTTACTAGCGAGCACCGGGGAGCTGTTTTTT | CASSLLASTGELFF
once | TRBJ1-4 | - | 15 | TRBV6-5 | TGTGCCAGCAGCGGGGGGGTTGCAACTAATGAAAAACTGTTTTTT | CASSGGVATNEKLFF
- | TRBJ1-2 | - | 16 | TRBV18 | TGTGCCAGCTCACCATCGAGGGCAGCGGGGCGAGATGGCTACACCTTC | CASSPSRAAGRDGYTF
- | TRBJ2-5 | TRBD2 | 16 | TRBV5-4 | TGTGCCAGCAGCGTGGGACTAGCGGGGGGGCAAGAGACCCAGTACTTC | CASSVGLAGGQETQYF
- | TRBJ1-4 | - | 15 | TRBV28 | TGTGCCAGCAGTTTCCCTACCGGGGGGCGTGAAAAACTGTTTTTT | CASSFPTGGREKLFF
few | TRBJ2-7 | - | 15 | TRBV4-1 | TGCGCCAGCAGCCAAGTAACCGGGGGGCGCCACGAGCAGTACTTC | CASSQVTGGRHEQYF
- | TRBJ1-4 | - | 14 | TRBV5-1 | TGCGCCAGCAGCTTGGCCGGAAGGGCTGAAAAACTGTTTTTT | CASSLAGRAEKLFF
- | TRBJ2-5 | TRBD1 | 16 | TRBV5-1 | TGCGCCAGCAGCTTGACGGGACAGCTGGGGTGGGAGACCCAGTACTTC | CASSLTGQLGWETQYF
- | TRBJ2-3 | TRBD2 | 15 | TRBV11-2 | TGTGCCAGCAGCTTACGCGGGAGCAGCACAGATACGCAGTATTTT | CASSLRGSSTDTQYF
- | TRBJ1-6 | - | 15 | TRBV9 | TGTGCCAGCAGCGTACAAGCGGGGGGGAATTCACCCCTCCACTTT | CASSVQAGGNSPLHF
- | TRBJ2-2 | TRBD1 | 14 | TRBV10-3 | TGTGCCATTCGGGACAGGGGGCAAGGCGGGGAGCTGTTTTTT | CAIRDRGQGGELFF
few | TRBJ2-2 | - | 13 | TRBV19 | TGTGCCAGTACTGACGCGAACACCGGGGAGCTGTTTTTT | CASTDANTGELFF
- | TRBJ2-5 | TRBD2 | 13 | TRBV19 | TGTGCCAGTAGTACCACTAGCGTGGAGACCCAGTACTTC | CASSTTSVETQYF
- | TRBJ1-6 | - | 13 | TRBV19 | TGTGCCAGTAGTCTAGGGGGTAATTCACCCCTCCACTTT | CASSLGGNSPLHF
- | TRBJ1-2 | - | 13 | TRBV5-4 | TGTGCCAGCAGCTTGCGGCTTAGCTATGGCTACACCTTC | CASSLRLSYGYTF
once | TRBJ2-5 | - | 13 | TRBV11-1 | TGTGCCAGCAGCGTAGGGGGTGCAGAGACCCAGTACTTC | CASSVGGAETQYF
few | TRBJ2-7 | - | 14 | TRBV27 | TGTGCCAGCAAGAGCGGCTCCCACCCCGGCGAGCAGTACTTC | CASKSGSHPGEQYF
- | TRBJ1-2 | - | 12 | TRBV5-6 | TGTGCCAGCAGCTTTGGCAGAGAAGGCTACACCTTC | CASSFGREGYTF
few | TRBJ2-1 | - | 15 | TRBV30 | TGTGCCTGGATGAGGAGGGGAATTTCCTACAATGAGCAGTTCTTC | CAWMRRGISYNEQFF
- | TRBJ2-5 | - | 14 | TRBV10-3 | TGTGCCATCAGTGTACAGGGCCTACAAGAGACCCAGTACTTC | CAISVQGLQETQYF
- | TRBJ2-5 | TRBD2 | 15 | TRBV14 | TGTGCCAGCAGCAACGGACTAGCTTATCAAGAGACCCAGTACTTC | CASSNGLAYQETQYF
- | TRBJ1-2 | TRBD1 | 12 | TRBV28 | TGTGCCAGCAGTTTAAGGGGGCTCGGCTACACCTTC | CASSLRGLGYTF
- | TRBJ2-5 | - | 16 | TRBV4-1 | TGCGCCAGCAGCCAAGTATGGGGGGCTTCGAAAGAGACCCAGTACTTC | CASSQVWGASKETQYF